This T cell receptor (beta chain) stems from a study of blood T cell repertoires in COVID-19. V dropped 8 bases and J dropped 8; count of bases not matched to a gene: 12. The CDR3 runs to 16 residues. Germline CDR1 is SNHLY and CDR2 is FYNNEI. Repertoires were generated with immunoSEQ multiplex PCR, while TCRdb's copy carries only in-frame clones and drops some. The sample gives approximately 300,000 clones, almost 90% of which show up once; around 0.98% is in the top ten. V usage is TRBV2 and J usage is TRBJ2-1; TRBD2 matches 13 bases. The sequenced sample was peripheral blood. This TCR was recovered from a woman aged 40 to 55 with COVID-19, enrolled during active disease. CDR3 sequence (DNA): TGTGCCAGCTTTTTAACTAGCGGGAGGGCCATGGATGAGCAGTTCTTC. It translates to CASFLTSGRAMDEQFF.